This entry lists 25 T cell receptor beta chains sequenced from one sample in a study of cytomegalovirus exposure and HLA in healthy donors. PCR employed 60 Vbeta and 13 Jbeta primers. The table came from immunoSEQ multiplex PCR; TCRdb's copy has only in-frame clones and leaves some out. In the table there are approximately 130,000 clones, around 75% of which are singletons. The sample comprised PBMCs. Receptors originate from a young man in good health and CMV-seronegative.

The J gene is TRBJ1-1, the V gene TRBV5-6; D may be TRBD1 (5 bases). CDR1 and CDR2 (germline): SGHDT, YYEEEE. Trimming stripped 0 bases from V and 5 bases from J, with 14 bases between. The CDR3 is 15 residues long. The CDR3 is CASSLASRAATEAFF. Written as DNA, the CDR3 is TGTGCCAGCAGCTTGGCCAGCAGGGCGGCGACTGAAGCTTTCTTT.

CDR3 in DNA: TGTGCCAGCTCACCATCCGTTCGGGGAGCTGAGGGCGGGGAGCTGTTTTTT. This sequence encodes CASSPSVRGAEGGELFF. The chain uses TRBV18 and TRBJ2-2; D possibly corresponds to TRBD2 (5 bases). Germline CDR1 is KGHSH and CDR2 is LQKENI. Trimming took off 2 bases at V and 7 bases at J, with 20 bases between the two ends. The CDR3 sequence is 17 residues long.

The chain links TRBV4-1 to TRBJ1-2; 9 nucleotides align to TRBD1. Germline V gene sequence: CDR1 MGHRA, CDR2 YSYEKL. The CDR3 length is 16 residues. The J segment lost 6 bases and the V segment lost 1 base, leaving 9 bases of the junction unmatched. The DNA for the CDR3 is TGCGCCAGCAGCCAAGGTACAACAGGGGGCCACAATGGCTACACCTTC. Translated, it gives CASSQGTTGGHNGYTF.

V usage is TRBV29-1 and J usage is TRBJ1-2; 10 bases are shared with TRBD1. The germline V gene has CDR1 SQVTM and CDR2 ANQGSEA. The length of the CDR3 is 14 residues. V lost 5 bases to trimming and J lost 5 bases; unmatched junction nucleotides: 8. The CDR3 sequence: CSVLGQGDSYGYTF. CDR3 DNA: TGCAGCGTTCTTGGACAGGGGGATTCATATGGCTACACCTTC.

The chain couples TRBV7-2 to TRBJ2-1, with D tentatively TRBD2 (5 bases). Trimming cost V 1 base and J 8 bases, with 9 bases left between them. CDR3 size: 13 residues. Germline CDR1 is SGHTA and CDR2 is FQGNSA. CDR3 nucleotide sequence: TGTGCCAGCAGCTTAGGACTAAACCATGAGCAGTTCTTC. This gives the protein CASSLGLNHEQFF.

V gene TRBV5-6 combines with J gene TRBJ1-4, with 8 bases aligning to TRBD1. Trimming took 1 base from V and 8 from J; bases not matched to a gene: 7. Germline loops: CDR1 SGHDT, CDR2 YYEEEE. The CDR3 runs 15 residues. The CDR3 region is CASSLNQGAGEKLFF. In DNA, the CDR3 is TGTGCCAGCAGCTTGAATCAGGGGGCGGGGGAAAAACTGTTTTTT. The complete variable domain, with remaining parts taken from reference TRBV5-6 and TRBJ1-4, reads DAGVTQSPTHLIKTRGQQVTLRCSPKSGHDTVSWYQQALGQGPQFIFQYYEEEERQRGNFPDRFSGHQFPNYSSELNVNALLLGDSALYLCASSLNQGAGEKLFFGSGTQLSVL.

This chain joins TRBV9 and TRBJ2-5, with TRBD2 matching over 11 bases. Trimming took 0 bases from V and 2 from J; bases not matched to a gene: 6. Germline values: CDR1 SGDLS, CDR2 YYNGEE. There are 17 residues in the CDR3. This CDR3 is CASSVGLAGGEQETQYF. CDR3 DNA: TGTGCCAGCAGCGTAGGCCTAGCGGGGGGTGAGCAAGAGACCCAGTACTTC.

The V call is TRBV4-3, the J call TRBJ1-2; 10 nucleotides match TRBD1. The V and J ends lost 3 bases and 4 bases, in that order; junction bases with no gene match: 5. CDR3 size: 15 residues. Germline V gene sequence: CDR1 LGHNA, CDR2 YSLEER. This CDR3 is CASSQGTGVGYGYTF. CDR3 sequence (DNA): TGCGCCAGCAGCCAGGGGACAGGGGTAGGCTATGGCTACACCTTC.

The rearrangement joins TRBV11-2 to TRBJ1-1; D not resolved. The CDR3 is made up of 9 amino acids. Trimming stripped 4 bases from V and 13 bases from J, with 7 bases between. CDR1 is SGHAT and CDR2 is FQNNGV in the germline V gene. The CDR3 nucleotides read TGTGCCAGCAGCTCCCAGGATTTCTTT. Translated: CASSSQDFF.

This chain links TRBV4-1 with TRBJ2-5; D not certain. The CDR3 totals 13 residues. Germline values: CDR1 MGHRA, CDR2 YSYEKL. V was trimmed by 0 bases and J by 5 bases, leaving 7 bases between them. The CDR3 sequence is CASSQDHEETQYF. Here the CDR3 DNA reads TGCGCCAGCAGCCAAGATCATGAGGAGACCCAGTACTTC.

The rearrangement uses TRBV5-1 and TRBJ1-1; D unresolved. The V gene lost 1 base and the J gene lost 3 bases, with 7 bases spanning the gap. The germline CDR1 and CDR2 sequences are SGHRS and YFSETQ. This CDR3 is 13 amino acids long. In DNA form, the CDR3 reads TGCGCCAGCAGCTTGATGGCAGACACTGAAGCTTTCTTT. Amino acids: CASSLMADTEAFF.

This clone turned up a few times. The gene calls are TRBV5-6 and TRBJ1-5; the D is unclear. V lost 0 bases and J lost 3, with 7 bases in between. Germline V lookup: CDR1 SGHDT, CDR2 YYEEEE. This CDR3 has 14 amino acids. CDR3 coding DNA: TGTGCCAGCAGCTTGGGACAAATCAATCAGCCCCAGCATTTT. Encoded protein: CASSLGQINQPQHF. The entire variable domain, with the rest obtained from reference TRBV5-6 and TRBJ1-5, is as follows: DAGVTQSPTHLIKTRGQQVTLRCSPKSGHDTVSWYQQALGQGPQFIFQYYEEEERQRGNFPDRFSGHQFPNYSSELNVNALLLGDSALYLCASSLGQINQPQHFGDGTRLSIL.

This rearrangement joins TRBV12-5 to TRBJ2-3; a possible D gene is TRBD2 (6 bases). In germline, CDR1 is LGHNT, CDR2 FRNRAP. V lost 2 bases, J lost 6 bases, and 9 bases lay in between. The CDR3 is 13 amino acids. The CDR3 reads CASGLSSGDTQYF. The CDR3 coding sequence is TGTGCTAGTGGTTTGAGTAGCGGCGATACGCAGTATTTT.

The chain employs TRBV9 and TRBJ2-3; 7 nucleotides align to TRBD2. The CDR3 consists of 14 residues. The ends lost 3 bases at V and 4 bases at J; junction bases unmatched: 5. Germline V lookup: CDR1 SGDLS, CDR2 YYNGEE. This chain's CDR3 is CASSAETSSDTQYF. The DNA for the CDR3 is TGTGCCAGCAGCGCCGAGACTAGCTCAGATACGCAGTATTTT.

Only a few counts were recorded for this clone. CDR3 residues: CASSQGQGSYGYTF. CDR3 coding DNA: TGTGCCAGCAGCCAAGGTCAGGGGAGCTATGGCTACACCTTC. V gene TRBV4-2 combines with J gene TRBJ1-2; possible D gene TRBD1, 6 bases. The germline V gene encodes CDR1 LGHNA and CDR2 YNFKEQ. This CDR3 region has 14 residues. The V and J ends lost 1 base and 4 bases respectively, with 10 bases between them.

This clone was seen only once. This CDR3 reads CASSLGDFTQETQYF. CDR3 DNA: TGCGCCAGCAGCTTGGGGGACTTCACCCAAGAGACCCAGTACTTC. The J gene is TRBJ2-5, the V gene TRBV5-1; D is perhaps TRBD2 (6 bases). V was cut by 0 bases and J by 1 base, with 10 bases left in between. The CDR3 covers 15 residues. Germline lookup yields CDR1 SGHRS and CDR2 YFSETQ.

This chain connects TRBV27 to TRBJ1-5; weak D call: TRBD1 (5 bases). The CDR3 has 19 residues. Germline V gives CDR1 MNHEY, CDR2 SMNVEV (reference sequence). V shed 6 bases and J shed 1 base, with 25 bases lying between them. The CDR3, as DNA: TGTGCCAGCAGCCACCTCGGACAAAGCGATTTCGGGAGCAATCAGCCCCAGCATTTT. Protein: CASSHLGQSDFGSNQPQHF.

The chain carries TRBV9 and TRBJ1-1; no clear D. This CDR3 spans 14 amino acids. Germline-derived CDR1 and CDR2 are SGDLS and YYNGEE. The V gene lost 4 bases and the J gene lost 1 base, with 11 bases spanning the gap. CDR3: CASSPQVGNTEAFF. The CDR3 DNA follows: TGTGCCAGCAGCCCCCAGGTCGGGAACACTGAAGCTTTCTTT.

The chain has TRBV27 and TRBJ2-7; D is unclear. The CDR3 has 15 amino acids. V was trimmed by 3 bases and J by 0 bases, leaving 12 bases between them. CDR1 and CDR2 from the germline V gene are MNHEY and SMNVEV (reference sequence). As DNA, the CDR3 is TGTGCCAGCAGTTTTACGGAGCCACACTCCTACGAGCAGTACTTC. Translated, it gives CASSFTEPHSYEQYF.

The chain couples TRBV30 to TRBJ2-1; D not certain. V shed 3 bases and J shed 7 bases, with 10 bases lying between them. This CDR3 spans 12 amino acids. Germline CDR1 reads GTSNPN; CDR2 reads SVGIG (reference sequence). CDR3 nucleotide sequence: TGTGCCTGGAGCCCAACGAGGAATGAGCAGTTCTTC. Protein sequence: CAWSPTRNEQFF.

V gene TRBV7-9 combines with J gene TRBJ1-4; D not resolved. V lost 3 bases and J lost 7, with 12 bases in between. Per germline, CDR1 SEHNR and CDR2 FQNEAQ (reference sequence). This CDR3 is 14 amino acids long. This CDR3 reads CASSFGEVGEKLFF. CDR3 sequence (DNA): TGTGCCAGCAGCTTCGGGGAGGTGGGTGAAAAACTGTTTTTT.

CDR3 region: CASSLGGGTDEKLFF. The CDR3 nucleotides are TGTGCCAGCAGCTTAGGGGGCGGGACAGATGAAAAACTGTTTTTT. V is TRBV7-2 and J is TRBJ1-4; TRBD1 matches 7 bases. The CDR3 spans 15 residues. The germline V gene encodes CDR1 SGHTA and CDR2 FQGNSA. V gave up 1 base and J gave up 6 bases; unmatched junction bases: 5.

The V gene is TRBV5-1, the J gene TRBJ1-4; 9 bases are shared with TRBD1. V gave up 3 bases and J gave up 6 bases; unmatched junction bases: 12. The germline V gene has CDR1 SGHRS and CDR2 YFSETQ. CDR3 size: 17 residues. The CDR3 DNA follows: TGCGCCAGCAGCTCCTCCGGGACAGGGAGAATTTATGAAAAACTGTTTTTT. Protein product: CASSSSGTGRIYEKLFF.

The chain couples TRBV13 to TRBJ2-5; 10 bases are shared with TRBD2. Germline V gene sequence: CDR1 PRHDT, CDR2 FYEKMQ (reference sequence). This CDR3 has 19 residues. After removal of 5 bases from V and 5 bases from J, the junction contained 20 bases not matched to a gene. The CDR3 coding sequence is TGTGCCAGCAGCACCTTCCTAGCGGGGGCCCCGAATCCCCGGGAGACCCAGTACTTC. Its translation is CASSTFLAGAPNPRETQYF.

V is TRBV6-5 and J is TRBJ2-3; 7 nucleotides agree with TRBD1. This CDR3 spans 13 amino acids. J was trimmed by 5 bases and V by 9 bases; bases with no gene match: 8. CDR1 is MNHEY and CDR2 is SVGAGI in the germline V gene. The CDR3 DNA reads TGTGCCAGTAGCACAGGGGCCGTAGATACGCAGTATTTT. It specifies CASSTGAVDTQYF.